Presented here are 30 T cell receptor beta chains from one specimen sequenced in a study of cytomegalovirus exposure and HLA in healthy donors. The PCR contained 60 Vbeta and 13 Jbeta primers. Profiling relied on immunoSEQ multiplex PCR, and the TCRdb table lists in-frame clones only, not all of them. The sample lists about 180,000 clones; around four fifths were seen once. The specimen sequenced was PBMCs. These receptors originate from a woman aged 30 to 39 in good health and CMV-seronegative.

The V and J genes are TRBV7-6 and TRBJ2-5; maybe TRBD2 (6 bases). The germline gives CDR1 SGHVS, CDR2 FNYEAQ. V was pared by 1 base and J by 1 base, with 13 bases between. CDR3 length: 16 residues. CDR3 sequence: CASSLGGMGGQETQYF. CDR3 bases: TGTGCCAGCAGCTTAGGCGGGATGGGGGGCCAAGAGACCCAGTACTTC.

V is TRBV19 and J is TRBJ2-3; D gene unclear. This CDR3 spans 14 amino acids. CDR1 and CDR2 from the germline V gene are LNHDA and SQIVND (reference sequence). V lost 5 bases, J lost 5 bases, and 14 bases lay in between. As DNA, the CDR3 is TGTGCCAGTAGTGTCCCCCCCCCGGGAGATACGCAGTATTTT. Encoded protein: CASSVPPPGDTQYF.

This clone is a singleton in its sample. The rearrangement joins TRBV4-1 to TRBJ2-2; D assignment may be TRBD1 or TRBD2 (6 bases each). This CDR3 contains 14 residues. The germline CDR1 and CDR2 sequences are MGHRA and YSYEKL. Trimming took 4 bases from V and 5 from J, leaving 11 bases between them. CDR3 region: CASSLEGGTGELFF. CDR3 in DNA: TGCGCCAGCAGCCTAGAGGGGGGAACCGGGGAGCTGTTTTTT.

This clone was seen more than once but under ten times. The chain carries TRBV18 and TRBJ1-2; D may be TRBD1 (6 bases). The CDR3 has 13 residues. Germline CDR1 KGHSH, CDR2 LQKENI. The V end lost 2 bases, the J end lost 8 bases, and 12 bases lay between the germline ends. This chain's CDR3 is CASSPRQAEGYTF. As DNA, the CDR3 is TGTGCCAGCTCACCAAGACAGGCTGAAGGCTACACCTTC.

This clone has only one observation. The chain couples TRBV28 to TRBJ2-7; TRBD1 matches at 7 bases. Trimming removed 3 bases from V and 0 bases from J; junction bases left unmatched: 8. Germline V gives CDR1 MDHEN, CDR2 SYDVKM. This CDR3 is built from 16 residues. The CDR3 DNA sequence: TGTGCCAGCAGTTTCTGGAGACAGGGCAGCTCCTACGAGCAGTACTTC. Amino acids: CASSFWRQGSSYEQYF.

This clone was detected a few times. The chain links TRBV29-1 to TRBJ2-7; 12 positions match TRBD1. V lost 5 bases, J lost 6 bases, and 5 bases stayed unmatched. Germline V CDR1 and CDR2: SQVTM, ANQGSEA. The CDR3 runs to 13 residues. The CDR3 DNA reads TGCAGCGTTAGGGGACAGGGGGCTGGCGAGCAGTACTTC. Translated: CSVRGQGAGEQYF.

This chain joins TRBV6-1 and TRBJ1-5, with TRBD1 matching over 9 bases. V lost 8 bases, J lost 2 bases, and 4 bases stayed unmatched. Germline V lookup: CDR1 MNHNS, CDR2 SASEGT. CDR3 length: 14 residues. CDR3 sequence: CASGRTGGNQPQHF. In nucleotides, the CDR3 is TGTGCCAGCGGTAGGACAGGGGGCAATCAGCCCCAGCATTTT.

This clone was observed a handful of times. The DNA for the CDR3 is TGTGCCAGCTCACCACTTGGGACAGGGGGTAAAGAGACCCAGTACTTC. Protein product: CASSPLGTGGKETQYF. The chain links TRBV18 to TRBJ2-5; 11 bases line up with TRBD1. Germline values: CDR1 KGHSH, CDR2 LQKENI. With V trimmed by 1 base and J by 3 bases, 4 bases remained unmatched. The CDR3 loop spans 16 amino acids.

The chain has TRBV6-5 and TRBJ2-1; 11 bases match TRBD2. CDR1 and CDR2 (germline): MNHEY, SVGAGI. The CDR3 contains 14 residues. With 2 bases clipped from V and 7 bases from J, the junction kept 1 base outside the gene matches. CDR3 loop: CASSYASGGNEQFF. CDR3 DNA sequence: TGTGCCAGCAGTTACGCTAGCGGGGGGAATGAGCAGTTCTTC.

This clone was picked up a small number of times. The chain couples TRBV19 to TRBJ1-3; D unclear. This CDR3 contains 16 residues. The V end was cut by 3 bases, the J end by 4 bases, with 16 bases between. Germline assignment: CDR1 LNHDA and CDR2 SQIVND (reference sequence). The CDR3 DNA sequence: TGTGCCAGTAGTATGGCAGGAAAGGCTCCCGGAAACACCATATATTTT. This encodes CASSMAGKAPGNTIYF.

V usage is TRBV9 and J usage is TRBJ1-2; the D is unclear. V was cut by 1 base and J by 0 bases, with 16 bases left in between. The CDR3 has 17 amino acids. Germline V lookup: CDR1 SGDLS, CDR2 YYNGEE. The CDR3 region is CASSVSILDLSNYGYTF. The CDR3 DNA reads TGTGCCAGCAGCGTATCTATTCTGGACTTATCTAACTATGGCTACACCTTC. Full variable domain (rest looked up from reference TRBV9 and TRBJ1-2): DSGVTQTPKHLITATGQRVTLRCSPRSGDLSVYWYQQSLDQGLQFLIQYYNGEERAKGNILERFSAQQFPDLHSELNLSSLELGDSALYFCASSVSILDLSNYGYTFGSGTRLTVV.

This chain connects TRBV27 to TRBJ2-7; 8 bases are a match to TRBD2. Germline V lookup: CDR1 MNHEY, CDR2 SMNVEV (reference sequence). The CDR3 has 15 residues. The V segment lost 4 bases and the J segment 2 bases; nucleotides outside the gene matches: 7. In nucleotides, the CDR3 is TGTGCCAGCAGTTCAGCGGGGGCTTTACCCTACGAGCAGTACTTC. As protein: CASSSAGALPYEQYF.

The chain uses TRBV5-5 and TRBJ2-1, with TRBD2 as a possible D gene (6 bases). This CDR3 spans 13 amino acids. Per germline, CDR1 SGHKS and CDR2 YYEKEE (reference sequence). V dropped 4 bases and J dropped 7 bases, with 12 bases sitting between them. The CDR3 DNA reads as TGTGCCAGCAGCCCGGGACTGTTGAATGAGCAGTTCTTC. Protein: CASSPGLLNEQFF.

V is TRBV30 and J is TRBJ2-7, with TRBD1 matching 7 bases. The CDR3 totals 14 residues. V shed 6 bases, J shed 4 bases, and the junction held 12 bases outside the gene matches. The V gene's germline CDR1 is GTSNPN and CDR2 SVGIG (reference sequence). CDR3 coding DNA: TGTGCCTGTATCTACAGGGGCGTCATATACGAGCAGTACTTC. Its protein product is CACIYRGVIYEQYF.

The chain uses TRBV7-2 and TRBJ2-2, with 7 bases fitting TRBD2. Trimming removed 6 bases from V and 4 bases from J; junction bases left unmatched: 11. Germline loops: CDR1 SGHTA, CDR2 FQGNSA. CDR3 length: 16 residues. CDR3 protein: CASRAPERGFTGELFF. DNA for the CDR3: TGTGCCAGCAGGGCCCCGGAGCGGGGCTTCACCGGGGAGCTGTTTTTT.

The rearrangement links TRBV4-3 to TRBJ2-7; no firm D call. CDR3 length: 12 amino acids. Trimming left V 4 bases short and J 2 bases short, with 6 bases between. Germline loops: CDR1 LGHNA, CDR2 YSLEER. CDR3 sequence: CASSPSPYEQYF. Written as DNA, the CDR3 is TGCGCCAGCAGCCCGAGCCCCTACGAGCAGTACTTC.

This clone was detected only a few times. This sequence joins TRBV2 and TRBJ2-2, with 7 bases identical to TRBD2. The V gene end was trimmed by 1 base and the J gene end by 5 bases; junction bases not matched to a gene: 4. Germline CDR1 and CDR2: SNHLY and FYNNEI. The CDR3 has 15 residues. In DNA form, the CDR3 reads TGTGCCAGCAGTGAAGTTGGGGGGGGAACCGGGGAGCTGTTTTTT. This sequence encodes CASSEVGGGTGELFF. Using reference TRBV2 and TRBJ2-2 for the parts outside the CDR3, the full variable domain is EPEVTQTPSHQVTQMGQEVILRCVPISNHLYFYWYRQILGQKVEFLVSFYNNEISEKSEIFDDQFSVERPDGSNFTLKIRSTKLEDSAMYFCASSEVGGGTGELFFGEGSRLTVL.

The sample holds one count of this clone. The junction shows a germline mismatch at one end, possibly a read error. The gene calls are TRBV7-7 and TRBJ2-1; the match to TRBD2 covers 10 bases. The CDR3 sequence is 15 residues long. Germline V gives CDR1 SSHAT, CDR2 FNYEAQ (reference sequence). CDR3 sequence (DNA): TGTGCTAGCAGCTTAGGGCTAGCGGGGGTGAATGAGCAGTTCTTC. It specifies CASSLGLAGVNEQFF.

The genes are TRBV19 and TRBJ2-1; 10 bases match TRBD2. Trimming at V came to 4 bases and at J to 6 bases, leaving 9 bases not matched to a gene. Germline CDR1 reads LNHDA; CDR2 reads SQIVND (reference sequence). The CDR3 extends over 16 amino acids. The DNA for the CDR3 is TGTGCCAGTAGTACCCCGAGCGGGGGGGCTATCAATGAGCAGTTCTTC. Translation: CASSTPSGGAINEQFF.

This chain connects TRBV7-3 to TRBJ2-2; 7 bases agree with TRBD2. This CDR3 has 18 residues. Germline V gene lookup returns CDR1 SGHTA and CDR2 FQGTGA. V dropped 4 bases and J dropped 2; count of bases not matched to a gene: 13. The CDR3 sequence is CASSSTGGGLQNTGELFF. CDR3 coding DNA: TGTGCCAGCAGCTCCACTGGGGGGGGACTACAAAACACCGGGGAGCTGTTTTTT.

In its sample, this clone was seen a few times. The chain carries TRBV29-1 and TRBJ2-7; TRBD1 matches 7 bases. V lost 5 bases to trimming and J lost 3 bases; unmatched junction nucleotides: 7. The CDR3 is 13 residues long. CDR1 is SQVTM and CDR2 is ANQGSEA in the germline V gene. The CDR3 DNA reads as TGCAGCGTTAAGACAGGGCTGGGCTACGAGCAGTACTTC. It codes for CSVKTGLGYEQYF.

This chain uses TRBV5-4 with TRBJ1-1; D unresolved. The germline gives CDR1 SGHNT, CDR2 YYREEE (reference sequence). V lost 0 bases, J lost 1 base, and 7 bases lay in between. The CDR3 loop spans 14 amino acids. CDR3: CASSLGPGNTEAFF. CDR3 DNA sequence: TGTGCCAGCAGCTTGGGACCAGGGAACACTGAAGCTTTCTTT. Full variable domain (rest looked up from reference TRBV5-4 and TRBJ1-1): ETGVTQSPTHLIKTRGQQVTLRCSSQSGHNTVSWYQQALGQGPQFIFQYYREEENGRGNFPPRFSGLQFPNYSSELNVNALELDDSALYLCASSLGPGNTEAFFGQGTRLTVV.

The rearrangement links TRBV27 to TRBJ1-1; the D is unclear. The CDR3 totals 12 residues. The germline V gene encodes CDR1 MNHEY and CDR2 SMNVEV (reference sequence). V lost 4 bases to trimming and J lost 5 bases, with 8 bases between them. Here the CDR3 reads CASSSYGTEAFF. CDR3 in DNA: TGTGCCAGCAGTTCTTACGGTACTGAAGCTTTCTTT.

This clone was counted a single time. This chain links TRBV4-2 with TRBJ2-5, with 8 bases fitting TRBD2. Matching the DNA end better, TRBJ2-7 makes the J call doubtful. The CDR3 spans 15 residues. In germline, CDR1 is LGHNA, CDR2 YNFKEQ. In nucleotides, the CDR3 is TGTGCCAGCAGCCCATATAGCGGGGATTCCTACGAGCAGTACTTC. The encoded protein is CASSPYSGDSYEQYF.

This clone came up a few times. The chain recombines TRBV14 with TRBJ1-6; 7 nucleotides agree with TRBD1. The V segment lost 6 bases and the J segment 7 bases; nucleotides outside the gene matches: 6. CDR3 length equals 14 residues. Germline loops: CDR1 SGHDN, CDR2 FVKESK. This CDR3 reads CASRTQGINSPLHF. CDR3 sequence (DNA): TGTGCCAGCAGAACACAGGGGATAAATTCACCCCTCCACTTT.

J is TRBJ1-1 and V is TRBV19; 11 bases align to TRBD1. The CDR3 spans 15 residues. Trimming removed 6 bases from V and 1 base from J; junction bases left unmatched: 4. Germline V lookup: CDR1 LNHDA, CDR2 SQIVND (reference sequence). The CDR3 sequence: CASSRTGGSNTEAFF. The CDR3 coding sequence is TGTGCCAGTAGCCGGACAGGGGGCTCGAACACTGAAGCTTTCTTT.

The rearrangement joins TRBV30 to TRBJ1-5; D perhaps matches TRBD1 (5 bases). Germline V gives CDR1 GTSNPN, CDR2 SVGIG (reference sequence). The CDR3 loop spans 14 amino acids. Between the trimmed V and J ends, which lost 2 bases and 8 bases, there was a span of 16 bases. The CDR3 DNA reads TGTGCCTGGAGTATCCCAGGGAATCGGAAGCCCCAGCATTTT. Translating it yields CAWSIPGNRKPQHF.

This clone showed up just a few times. The chain carries TRBV10-1 and TRBJ2-1; possibly TRBD2 for D (6 bases). The CDR3 has 17 amino acids. Germline loops: CDR1 WNHNN, CDR2 SYGVQD (reference sequence). Trimming left V 3 bases short and J 0 bases short, with 15 bases between. The CDR3 spells CASSDPGTASSYNEQFF. The CDR3 nucleotides are TGCGCCAGCAGTGACCCCGGGACTGCTAGCTCCTACAATGAGCAGTTCTTC.

This chain connects TRBV7-2 to TRBJ2-5; 8 bases are a match to TRBD1. V lost 0 bases, J lost 5 bases, and 5 bases stayed unmatched. The CDR3 loop spans 15 amino acids. Germline V gene lookup returns CDR1 SGHTA and CDR2 FQGNSA. This chain's CDR3 is CASSLARGRSETQYF. DNA for the CDR3: TGTGCCAGCAGCTTAGCCAGGGGGCGAAGTGAGACCCAGTACTTC. Filled out from reference TRBV7-2 and TRBJ2-5, the complete variable domain reads GAGVSQSPSNKVTEKGKDVELRCDPISGHTALYWYRQSLGQGLEFLIYFQGNSAPDKSGLPSDRFSAERTGGSVSTLTIQRTQQEDSAVYLCASSLARGRSETQYFGPGTRLLVL.

The chain links TRBV10-3 to TRBJ2-5; TRBD1 matches at 8 bases. Germline CDR1 ENHRY, CDR2 SYGVKD. The V and J ends lost 0 bases and 4 bases, in that order; junction bases with no gene match: 4. This CDR3 region has 15 residues. CDR3 amino acids: CAISESLQGGETQYF. The CDR3 coding sequence is TGTGCCATCAGTGAGTCATTACAGGGGGGAGAGACCCAGTACTTC.